Sequencing of this T cell receptor (beta chain) was carried out in a study of T cell responses to AZD1222 COVID-19 vaccine. Study findings and constraints: A reported finding is that nearly half of spike-specific TCRs target unmutated variant regions. Clonal diversity was possibly underestimated, and the donors were mostly white British, with more females. The study found vaccine-associated CD4 TCRs spanning spike, dominant at 160-218 and 743-854.

Produced via immunoSEQ multiplex PCR; TCRdb's table is partial and in-frame only. Seen here are over 150,000 clones, around 85% observed once, and the top ten hold approximately 1%. As concerns this clone: The antigen is undetermined.

Germline CDR1 is LGHDT and CDR2 is YNNKEL (reference sequence). V shed 0 bases and J shed 0 bases, with 21 bases lying between them. The CDR3 consists of 19 residues. Sequencing used peripheral blood, obtained 28 days after the second AZD1222 dose. V usage is TRBV3-1 (or the pseudogene TRBV3-2) and J usage is TRBJ2-7; weak D call: TRBD1 (5 bases). The sequence was collected from an adult who received the AZD1222 COVID-19 vaccine. CDR3 DNA sequence: TGTGCCAGCAGCCAAGAAAGGGTTTTAGGCAGGGTGAGCTCCTACGAGCAGTACTTC. Protein product: CASSQERVLGRVSSYEQYF.